These T cell receptor beta chains were read from a single sample in a study of Graves' ophthalmopathy and Graves' hyperthyroidism. One entry per CDR3 protein results from TCRdb running MiXCR on the multiplex PCR reads. Here the sample spans around 340,000 distinct CDR3 sequences, roughly 17% being singletons. Source material: peripheral blood. These receptors all come from an adult man with Graves' ophthalmopathy. CDR3s include the opening cysteine and the closing phenylalanine or tryptophan. Fields, in order: D gene, clone size, J gene, V gene, CDR3 protein, CDR3 DNA. A D gene is named only where the DNA matches it firmly. Not all rows give a size; the values are once, few, many and, for expanded clones, a class.

>.|many|TRBJ1-1|TRBV7-2
CASSLVGEDTEAFF
TGTGCCAGCAGCTTAGTTGGGGAGGACACTGAAGCTTTCTTT
>.|many|TRBJ2-5|TRBV14
CASSQELGMRSQTQYF
TGTGCCAGCAGCCAAGAGTTGGGGATGCGATCACAGACCCAGTACTTC
>.|many|TRBJ2-5|TRBV30
CAWSPTSLGETQYF
TGTGCCTGGAGCCCGACCTCGCTGGGAGAGACCCAGTACTTC
>TRBD2|many|TRBJ2-7|TRBV11-2
CASSFRTSGPLRWYF
TGTGCCAGCAGCTTCCGGACTAGCGGGCCGCTAAGATGGTACTTC
>TRBD1|.|TRBJ1-1|TRBV28
CASKGAGGGDTEAFF
TGTGCCAGCAAAGGCGCAGGGGGAGGGGACACTGAAGCTTTCTTT
>TRBD1|many|TRBJ1-2|TRBV11-2
CASSQSHLTGGRYGYTF
TGTGCCAGCAGCCAAAGCCACCTGACAGGGGGCCGGTATGGCTACACCTTC
>TRBD2|many|TRBJ2-5|TRBV29-1
CSVQPLAGEGETQYF
TGCAGCGTTCAACCACTAGCGGGAGAAGGAGAGACCCAGTACTTC
>.|many|TRBJ1-6|TRBV20-1
CSVRTISSYNSPLHF
TGCAGTGTTAGAACGATCAGCTCCTATAATTCACCCCTCCACTTT
>.|many|TRBJ2-7|TRBV18
CASRRGSGYEQYF
TGTGCCAGCCGAAGGGGCTCTGGATACGAGCAGTACTTC
>.|many|TRBJ2-5|TRBV6-2/TRBV6-3
CASSPDRYYVTQYF
TGTGCCAGCAGTCCAGACCGATACTACGTGACCCAGTACTTC
>TRBD1|many|TRBJ2-5|TRBV19
CASSIGTAQETQYF
TGTGCCAGTAGTATCGGGACAGCCCAAGAGACCCAGTACTTC
>.|.|TRBJ2-7|TRBV29-1
CSVETQRRGEQYF
TGCAGCGTTGAGACCCAGAGGAGGGGCGAGCAGTACTTC
>.|many|TRBJ1-2|TRBV6-2/TRBV6-3
CASSYSRGGNYGYTF
TGTGCCAGCAGTTACTCGAGGGGCGGAAACTATGGCTACACCTTC
>.|.|TRBJ2-7|TRBV7-3
CASSLTAVLAPYEQYF
TGTGCCAGCAGCTTAACGGCCGTACTAGCTCCGTACGAGCAGTACTTC
>.|.|TRBJ1-2|TRBV12-3/TRBV12-4
CASSRDINGYTF
TGTGCCAGCAGTCGGGACATTAATGGCTACACCTTC
>.|many|TRBJ1-5|TRBV6-2/TRBV6-3
CASRNEGYGDSNQPQHF
TGTGCCAGCAGAAACGAAGGTTACGGAGATAGCAATCAGCCCCAGCATTTT
>.|many|TRBJ2-7|TRBV20-1
CSARDRTGPYEQYF
TGCAGTGCTAGAGATCGGACGGGACCCTACGAGCAGTACTTC
>.|.|TRBJ1-2|TRBV6-1
CASTVRRTVYGYTF
TGTGCCAGCACCGTCCGACGAACGGTCTATGGCTACACCTTC
>.|few|TRBJ2-5|TRBV6-5
CASRRTAGQETQYF
TGTGCCAGCAGGAGGACAGCGGGGCAAGAGACCCAGTACTTC
>.|many|TRBJ2-5|TRBV11-2
CASSSVRGGQETQYF
TGTGCCAGCAGCTCGGTTAGGGGGGGACAAGAGACCCAGTACTTC
>TRBD1|many|TRBJ2-7|TRBV5-6
CASSLSTGALPGEQYF
TGTGCCAGCAGCTTGTCTACAGGGGCCCTCCCTGGCGAGCAGTACTTC
>.|many|TRBJ1-1|TRBV6-1
CASSAGRRNTEAFF
TGTGCCAGCAGTGCCGGGAGGCGGAACACTGAAGCTTTCTTT
>.|many|TRBJ2-7|TRBV11-2
CASSLVSRDSYEQYF
TGTGCCAGCAGCTTAGTTTCCCGCGACAGTTACGAGCAGTACTTC
>.|.|TRBJ2-7|TRBV11-2
CASSSGQPYKQYF
TGTGCCAGCAGCTCCGGACAGCCCTACAAGCAGTACTTC
>.|many|TRBJ2-7|TRBV4-1
CASSLLLDSAYEQYF
TGCGCCAGCAGCCTACTTCTGGATTCAGCCTACGAGCAGTACTTC
>.|many|TRBJ1-1|TRBV20-1
CSAGRPPGGTEAFF
TGCAGTGCTGGGCGACCCCCGGGGGGGACTGAAGCTTTCTTT
>.|many|TRBJ2-7|TRBV6-1
CATTRRLSYEQYF
TGTGCCACCACCCGCAGGCTGTCCTACGAGCAGTACTTC
>.|many|TRBJ1-6|TRBV12-3/TRBV12-4
CASSFFRVNSPLHF
TGTGCCAGCAGTTTTTTCAGGGTCAATTCACCCCTCCACTTT
>TRBD1|many|TRBJ1-2|TRBV29-1
CSVEVRTGGVRYGYTF
TGCAGCGTTGAAGTTCGCACAGGGGGCGTACGCTATGGCTACACCTTC
>.|many|TRBJ1-1|TRBV3-1
CASSHRWDTEAFF
TGTGCCAGCAGCCATCGTTGGGACACTGAAGCTTTCTTT
>TRBD1|many|TRBJ1-2|TRBV4-2
CASSQYPGQGTNGYTF
TGTGCCAGCAGCCAATATCCGGGACAGGGTACTAACGGCTACACCTTC
>.|.|TRBJ1-1|TRBV6-1
CASPEAPNTEAFF
TGTGCCAGCCCGGAGGCTCCTAACACTGAAGCTTTCTTT
>TRBD1|many|TRBJ1-5|TRBV19
CASSISAGQGVDPPQHF
TGTGCCAGTAGTATAAGTGCGGGACAGGGGGTCGATCCGCCCCAGCATTTT
>.|many|TRBJ2-2|TRBV6-1
CASSKRGTGRSRPTGELFF
TGTGCCAGCAGCAAGCGGGGGACAGGGCGTAGCCGTCCCACCGGGGAGCTGTTTTTT
>TRBD1|.|TRBJ1-1|TRBV28
CASRQGGEGNTEAFF
TGTGCCAGCAGACAGGGGGGAGAGGGGAACACTGAAGCTTTCTTT
>.|many|TRBJ2-5|TRBV15
CATSPRGARYQETQYF
TGTGCCACCAGCCCCCGGGGGGCACGGTACCAAGAGACCCAGTACTTC
>.|many|TRBJ1-3|TRBV19
CASSISRDSGNTIYF
TGTGCCAGTAGTATCAGCCGGGACTCTGGAAACACCATATATTTT
>TRBD2|many|TRBJ2-7|TRBV13
CASSDGLAAVEQYF
TGTGCCAGCAGCGATGGTCTAGCGGCGGTTGAGCAGTACTTC
>TRBD1|many|TRBJ2-7|TRBV19
CASSRTGANYEQYF
TGTGCCAGTAGCCGGACAGGGGCAAACTACGAGCAGTACTTC
>TRBD2|.|TRBJ2-5|TRBV20-1
CSARDLASGGEPQETQYF
TGCAGTGCTAGAGATCTCGCTAGCGGGGGGGAACCCCAAGAGACCCAGTACTTC
>.|many|TRBJ1-2|TRBV20-1
CSAAGTAYGYTF
TGCAGTGCAGCCGGGACCGCTTATGGCTACACCTTC
>TRBD1|.|TRBJ1-1|TRBV28
CASNDGTAEAFF
TGTGCCAGCAACGATGGGACAGCCGAAGCTTTCTTT
>TRBD1|many|TRBJ2-2|TRBV29-1
CSVEGGTGFTGELFF
TGCAGCGTTGAAGGAGGGACAGGGTTCACCGGGGAGCTGTTTTTT
>.|.|TRBJ2-7|TRBV11-3
CASSPGVSPSYEQYF
TGTGCCAGCAGCCCCGGGGTGAGCCCCTCCTACGAGCAGTACTTC
>TRBD1|many|TRBJ2-2|TRBV9
CASSVKGTGYTGELFF
TGTGCCAGCAGCGTTAAAGGGACAGGCTACACCGGGGAGCTGTTTTTT
>.|many|TRBJ1-2|TRBV6-1
CASSLAPGMGYTF
TGTGCCAGCAGCCTCGCCCCCGGAATGGGCTACACCTTC
>TRBD2|once|TRBJ2-5|TRBV15
CATSRDVRAGGLKTQYF
TGTGCCACCAGCAGAGATGTTCGAGCGGGGGGGTTGAAGACCCAGTACTTC
>TRBD1|many|TRBJ1-1|TRBV2
CASSDDRDRGFTEAFF
TGTGCCAGCAGTGATGATCGGGACAGGGGGTTTACTGAAGCTTTCTTT
>.|many|TRBJ2-5|TRBV7-8
CASSFQGSQETQYF
TGTGCCAGCAGCTTCCAGGGGAGCCAAGAGACCCAGTACTTC
>.|.|TRBJ2-5|TRBV28
CASSFLLETQYF
TGTGCCAGCAGTTTTCTCCTAGAGACCCAGTACTTC
>.|many|TRBJ2-7|TRBV5-1
CASSSGAGYEQYF
TGCGCCAGCAGCTCGGGTGCTGGCTACGAGCAGTACTTC
>.|many|TRBJ2-7|TRBV28
CASVQGGGYEQYF
TGTGCCAGCGTCCAGGGAGGAGGCTACGAGCAGTACTTC
>.|many|TRBJ2-7|TRBV9
CASSPRQVSYEQYF
TGTGCCAGCAGCCCCCGGCAGGTCTCCTACGAGCAGTACTTC
>TRBD2|many|TRBJ2-2|TRBV19
CASSISPAGDTGELFF
TGTGCCAGTAGTATATCGCCAGCGGGAGACACCGGGGAGCTGTTTTTT
>TRBD1|.|TRBJ1-2|TRBV20-1
CSAPGLGQGFGGYTF
TGCAGTGCTCCCGGCCTGGGACAGGGGTTTGGTGGCTACACCTTC
>.|many|TRBJ2-5|TRBV6-1
CASSRSQTQYF
TGTGCCAGCAGTCGCTCGCAGACCCAGTACTTC
>.|many|TRBJ2-7|TRBV15
CATSRDVSYEQYF
TGTGCCACCAGTCGGGACGTATCCTACGAGCAGTACTTC
>TRBD1|.|TRBJ1-5|TRBV3-1
CASSLTSTGQENQPQHF
TGTGCCAGCAGCCTCACTTCTACGGGACAGGAAAATCAGCCCCAGCATTTT
>.|.|TRBJ1-6|TRBV12-3/TRBV12-4
CASSPLGGYGAGSPLHF
TGTGCCAGCAGCCCGCTAGGGGGTTATGGTGCTGGTTCACCCCTCCACTTT